The next 17 T cell receptor beta chains were all read from a single sample in a study of blood T cell repertoires in COVID-19. The data were produced by immunoSEQ multiplex PCR, yet TCRdb's version contains in-frame clones alone and is incomplete. The sample lists under 250,000 clones, approximately 85% seen once, with about 4.4% in the top ten. Input material: peripheral blood. The origin of the receptors is a woman in her sixties or seventies with acute or convalescent COVID-19.

This clone was found a few times. The chain couples TRBV9 to TRBJ1-2, with no clear D. There are 14 residues in the CDR3. Trimming removed 4 bases from V and 3 bases from J, with 13 bases in between. CDR1 is SGDLS and CDR2 is YYNGEE in the germline V gene. The CDR3 sequence is CASSRRLLDYGYTF. CDR3 sequence (DNA): TGTGCCAGCAGCCGGCGGTTGCTTGACTATGGCTACACCTTC. The entire variable domain, with the rest obtained from reference TRBV9 and TRBJ1-2, is as follows: DSGVTQTPKHLITATGQRVTLRCSPRSGDLSVYWYQQSLDQGLQFLIQYYNGEERAKGNILERFSAQQFPDLHSELNLSSLELGDSALYFCASSRRLLDYGYTFGSGTRLTVV.

CDR3 amino acids: CASKTGYEQYF. CDR3 nucleotides: TGTGCCAGCAAAACGGGATACGAGCAGTACTTC. This rearrangement joins TRBV28 to TRBJ2-7; maybe TRBD2 (5 bases). Germline CDR1 is MDHEN and CDR2 is SYDVKM. Deletions cut 7 bases from V and 4 bases from J, with 8 bases between. This CDR3 region has 11 residues.

This clone was seen more than once but under ten times. The chain uses TRBV6-5 and TRBJ1-1; a possible D gene is TRBD1 (6 bases). The V gene's germline CDR1 is MNHEY and CDR2 SVGAGI. V was shortened by 4 bases and J by 11 bases, with 14 bases between the two germline ends. This CDR3 has 12 amino acids. The CDR3 spells CASSSPGTQAFF. The CDR3, as DNA: TGTGCCAGCAGTTCCCCCGGGACACAGGCTTTCTTT.

This clone was counted between two and nine times. The chain recombines TRBV5-1 with TRBJ1-2; maybe TRBD1 (5 bases). The V gene lost 2 bases and the J gene lost 8 bases, with 13 bases spanning the gap. Germline CDR1 is SGHRS and CDR2 is YFSETQ. This CDR3 spans 13 amino acids. The CDR3 DNA reads TGCGCCAGCAGCTTAAGTGGCCAGGGAGGCTACACCTTC. Amino acid sequence: CASSLSGQGGYTF.

The V and J genes are TRBV6-5 and TRBJ1-3; D is unresolved. With 0 bases removed from V and 2 bases from J, the gap between germline ends came to 5 bases. Germline loops: CDR1 MNHEY, CDR2 SVGAGI. The CDR3 is made up of 14 amino acids. The CDR3, as DNA: TGTGCCAGCAGTTACTCGAGGACTGGAAACACCATATATTTT. This gives the protein CASSYSRTGNTIYF.

This chain joins TRBV19 and TRBJ1-2, with D tentatively TRBD1 (6 bases). Between the trimmed V and J ends, which lost 5 bases and 2 bases, there was a span of 18 bases. CDR3 length equals 16 residues. The germline V gene has CDR1 LNHDA and CDR2 SQIVND (reference sequence). CDR3 bases: TGTGCCAGTAGTCCTACCCACAGGGAGATGAACTATGGCTACACCTTC. Amino acids: CASSPTHREMNYGYTF.

The chain employs TRBV6-5 and TRBJ1-1; D not resolved. CDR1 MNHEY and CDR2 SVGAGI come from the germline V gene. This CDR3 is 15 amino acids long. The germline V and J ends were trimmed by 1 base and 4 bases, with 13 bases remaining between them. CDR3 in amino acids: CASSYFRGVGTEAFF. The CDR3 DNA sequence: TGTGCCAGCAGTTACTTCCGCGGGGTAGGCACTGAAGCTTTCTTT.

The V gene is TRBV2, the J gene TRBJ1-5, with 8 bases matching TRBD1. Germline CDR1 reads SNHLY; CDR2 reads FYNNEI. The CDR3 extends over 16 amino acids. V gave up 4 bases and J gave up 1 base; unmatched junction bases: 6. The CDR3: CASSVQGAASNQPQHF. CDR3 sequence (DNA): TGTGCCAGCAGTGTGCAGGGGGCAGCAAGCAATCAGCCCCAGCATTTT.

V is TRBV9 and J is TRBJ2-7; 8 nucleotides match TRBD2. V trimming: 0 bases; J trimming: 0 bases; junction bases outside the gene matches: 5. The CDR3 totals 16 residues. Per the germline V gene, CDR1 is SGDLS and CDR2 is YYNGEE. DNA for the CDR3: TGTGCCAGCAGCGTAGGCAGCGGGGGTTCCTCCTACGAGCAGTACTTC. It encodes CASSVGSGGSSYEQYF. Combining the CDR3 with reference TRBV9 and TRBJ2-7 gives the whole variable domain DSGVTQTPKHLITATGQRVTLRCSPRSGDLSVYWYQQSLDQGLQFLIQYYNGEERAKGNILERFSAQQFPDLHSELNLSSLELGDSALYFCASSVGSGGSSYEQYFGPGTRLTVT.

This clone was counted only a few times. The chain recombines TRBV3-1 (or the pseudogene TRBV3-2) with TRBJ1-3, with 9 bases fitting TRBD1. J gave up 0 bases and V 4 bases, and 4 bases lay outside the gene matches. Germline lookup yields CDR1 LGHDT and CDR2 YNNKEL (reference sequence). This CDR3 contains 16 residues. The chain's CDR3 is CASSRTGAPSGNTIYF. In nucleotides, the CDR3 is TGTGCCAGCAGCCGGACAGGGGCCCCCTCTGGAAACACCATATATTTT.

The V gene is TRBV5-1, the J gene TRBJ2-5, with 8 bases aligning to TRBD1. V shed 4 bases and J 4 bases; nucleotides not matched to a gene: 9. Germline CDR1 SGHRS, CDR2 YFSETQ. There are 15 residues in the CDR3. This CDR3 is CASSATGAMRETQYF. The CDR3 DNA follows: TGCGCCAGCAGCGCGACAGGGGCTATGCGAGAGACCCAGTACTTC. The variable domain in full, with the rest retrieved from reference TRBV5-1 and TRBJ2-5, is KAGVTQTPRYLIKTRGQQVTLSCSPISGHRSVSWYQQTPGQGLQFLFEYFSETQRNKGNFPGRFSGRQFSNSRSEMNVSTLELGDSALYLCASSATGAMRETQYFGPGTRLLVL.

This clone showed up just once. The genes are TRBV7-8 and TRBJ1-5; D is perhaps TRBD1 (5 bases). V lost 5 bases and J 0 bases, leaving 11 bases between the germline ends. The germline CDR1 and CDR2 sequences are SGHVS and FQNEAQ. The CDR3 has 15 residues. The chain's CDR3 is CASSLRDYSNQPQHF. CDR3 sequence (DNA): TGTGCCAGCAGCCTCAGGGATTATAGCAATCAGCCCCAGCATTTT.

This clone has just one count. The chain uses TRBV6-4 and TRBJ2-3; D gene unclear. CDR3 size: 13 residues. The germline V gene has CDR1 MRHNA and CDR2 SNTAGT. V was shortened by 3 bases and J by 5 bases, with 9 bases between the two germline ends. The CDR3 sequence: CASSERRGDTQYF. The DNA of the CDR3 is TGTGCCAGCAGTGAACGAAGAGGAGATACGCAGTATTTT.

This sequence joins TRBV6-2 or TRBV6-3 and TRBJ2-4; D unclear. V lost 2 bases to trimming and J lost 9 bases, with 11 bases between them. The CDR3 is 13 residues long. The germline gives CDR1 MNHEY, CDR2 SVGEGT. CDR3 nucleotides: TGTGCCAGCAGTTACCAGGCCTACGGCATTCAGTACTTC. Its protein product is CASSYQAYGIQYF.

The V and J genes are TRBV4-3 and TRBJ1-6; no firm D call. The CDR3 consists of 13 residues. The V end was cut by 0 bases, the J end by 9 bases, with 6 bases between. CDR1 is LGHNA, CDR2 YSLEER, per germline. The CDR3 nucleotides are TGCGCCAGCAGCCAAGAGTCGCGTTCACCCCTCCACTTT. It is translated as CASSQESRSPLHF.

J is TRBJ1-1 and V is TRBV29-1; perhaps TRBD1 as D (5 bases). V lost 6 bases, J lost 1 base, and 12 bases lay in between. The CDR3 has 13 residues. Germline CDR1 reads SQVTM; CDR2 reads ANQGSEA. CDR3 protein: CSVSPRENTEAFF. The CDR3 bases are TGCAGCGTCAGTCCCAGGGAGAACACTGAAGCTTTCTTT.

About this clone itself: Other DNA variants within this sample encode the same CDR3. The chain recombines TRBV7-8 with TRBJ1-2, with D tentatively TRBD1 (5 bases). CDR3 length: 13 amino acids. Germline V lookup: CDR1 SGHVS, CDR2 FQNEAQ. V was trimmed by 1 base and J by 5 bases, leaving 8 bases between them. In nucleotides, the CDR3 is TGTGCCAGCAGCTTAGTGCAGGGATATGGCTACACCTTC. It specifies CASSLVQGYGYTF.